The rows below give T cell receptor beta chains drawn from one sample of a study of T cells in localized non-small cell lung cancer. Produced via immunoSEQ multiplex PCR; TCRdb's table is partial and in-frame only. The table lists some 30,000 clones, 91% of them singletons. This specimen consisted of peripheral blood mononuclear cells, obtained before any cancer treatment. The receptors stem from a female donor at least 60 years old with stage II lung adenocarcinoma. CDR3s include the opening cysteine and the closing phenylalanine or tryptophan. Fields, in order: J gene, clone size, D gene, V gene, CDR3 DNA, CDR3 protein. A D gene is named only where the DNA matches it firmly. Only part of the rows carry a size: once, few, many, or a class if the clone is expanded.

TRBJ2-3 NA TRBD2 TRBV19 TGTGCCAGTAGTCTTGGGGGGGGCACAGATACGCAGTATTTT CASSLGGGTDTQYF
TRBJ2-1 NA NA TRBV19 TGTGCCAGTAGTATAGTAGTAAGGGTAGAGCAGTTCTTC CASSIVVRVEQFF
TRBJ2-2 NA NA TRBV7-2 TGTGCCAGCAGGTTGGGGAGCGGGGAGCTGTTTTTT CASRLGSGELFF
TRBJ2-1 NA TRBD1 TRBV29-1 TGCAGCGTTGTGGGACCGGGACAGGGCTACAATGAGCAGTTCTTC CSVVGPGQGYNEQFF
TRBJ2-2 NA NA TRBV6-6 TGTGCCATCAAACAGGGTGGGCAAACCGGGGAGCTGTTTTTT CAIKQGGQTGELFF
TRBJ1-2 NA NA TRBV15 TGTGCCACCAGCAGAGTTGAAGGGGGGCCTTATGGCTACACCTTC CATSRVEGGPYGYTF
TRBJ1-1 NA NA TRBV19 TGTGCCAGTAGTATAATAGACGGTAACACTGAAGCTTTCTTT CASSIIDGNTEAFF
TRBJ1-3 NA NA TRBV11-2 TGTGCCAGCAGCGAGCAGGGGGGAAACACCATATATTTT CASSEQGGNTIYF
TRBJ1-2 NA NA TRBV5-4 TGTGCCAGCAGCCTGCCGGAAGGGCAGGCGATTTATGGCTACACCTTC CASSLPEGQAIYGYTF
TRBJ2-1 NA NA TRBV4-1 TGCGCCAGCAGCCGGTCCTGGGGGTACAATGAGCAGTTCTTC CASSRSWGYNEQFF
TRBJ2-7 NA NA TRBV4-2 TGTGCCAGCAGCCAAGAAGGGCTGACCTACGAGCAGTACTTC CASSQEGLTYEQYF
TRBJ2-7 NA NA TRBV7-9 TGTGCCAGCAGCTTCAGGGAACTAACGGCCGGGGAGCAGTACTTC CASSFRELTAGEQYF
TRBJ1-6 few NA TRBV7-3 TGTGCCAGCAGCTTATTCGGCTCCTATAATTCACCCCTCCACTTT CASSLFGSYNSPLHF
TRBJ2-2 NA NA TRBV4-1 TGCGCCAGCAGCCAAGAGCCCCCGGGACAGAACACCGGGGAGCTGTTTTTT CASSQEPPGQNTGELFF
TRBJ2-7 NA NA TRBV5-1 TGCGCCAGCAGCTTCCAGGGGCTGGCCTACGAGCAGTACTTC CASSFQGLAYEQYF
TRBJ2-7 once NA TRBV23-1 TGCGCCAGCAGTCCTCTAGGATCTCGGATTCCTCCCCAGGACGAGCAGTACTTC CASSPLGSRIPPQDEQYF
TRBJ2-7 NA NA TRBV2 TGTGCCAGCACCCCGGGAACAGGGATCTACGAGCAGTACTTC CASTPGTGIYEQYF
TRBJ2-7 NA TRBD1 TRBV9 TGTGCCAGCAGCGTAGGTGACAGGGGTGTGTATGAGCAGTACTTC CASSVGDRGVYEQYF
TRBJ2-2 NA NA TRBV9 TGTGCCAGCAGCGCTCCCCTGAGGGTGGGGTCCACCGGGGAGCTGTTTTTT CASSAPLRVGSTGELFF
TRBJ1-5 NA NA TRBV4-3 TGCGCCAGCAGCCAAGGGATGGGGAGCAATCAGCCCCAGCATTTT CASSQGMGSNQPQHF
TRBJ2-1 NA TRBD2 TRBV19 TGTGCCAGTAGTATGGGACTAGCGGGGGTGTCCTACAATGAGCAGTTCTTC CASSMGLAGVSYNEQFF
TRBJ2-3 NA NA TRBV27 TGTGCCAGCAGTTTTAGCGGTGGGAGAAGAGATACGCAGTATTTT CASSFSGGRRDTQYF
TRBJ2-7 NA TRBD1 TRBV5-1 TGCGCCAGCAGCTTGGCCCCGACAGGGATTGTCTACGAGCAGTACTTC CASSLAPTGIVYEQYF
TRBJ1-2 once NA TRBV18 TGTGCCAGCTCACCCTCCGGAGATGGCTACACCTTC CASSPSGDGYTF
TRBJ1-1 NA TRBD1 TRBV5-1 TGCGCCAGCAGCTACGGGACAGTGCCCTCCGTTGAAGCTTTCTTT CASSYGTVPSVEAFF
TRBJ2-3 NA NA TRBV25-1 TGTGCCAGCAGTGAGACATACACAGATACGCAGTATTTT CASSETYTDTQYF
TRBJ2-3 NA NA TRBV18 TGTGCCAGCTCACCACCACAGGGCACAGATACGCAGTATTTT CASSPPQGTDTQYF
TRBJ1-1 NA TRBD1 TRBV5-4 TGTGCCAGCAGCTTGATGAGACAGGGAGCGGCTGAAGCTTTCTTT CASSLMRQGAAEAFF
TRBJ1-2 few NA TRBV7-2 TGTGCCAGCGGTACTGGGACTTCAAACTTAGGCTACACCTTC CASGTGTSNLGYTF
TRBJ1-1 NA NA TRBV19 TGTGCCAGTAGTATAAGGGGCGAAGTAGCTTTCTTT CASSIRGEVAFF
TRBJ1-5 NA TRBD1 TRBV19 TGTGCCAGTAGTATATTGGGGACAGGGCTCTATCAGCCCCAGCATTTT CASSILGTGLYQPQHF
TRBJ1-1 few NA TRBV30 TGTGCCTGGAGCTTGGAGGGAAACACTGAAGCTTTCTTT CAWSLEGNTEAFF
TRBJ2-5 NA TRBD1 TRBV9 TGTGCCAGCAGCCCCGGGACAGCGTTGTCCCTAGAGACCCAGTACTTC CASSPGTALSLETQYF
TRBJ2-2 NA NA TRBV7-2 TGTGCCAGCAGCTCCTCGACCGGGGACTTCGCGAACACCGGGGAGCTGTTTTTT CASSSSTGDFANTGELFF
TRBJ2-5 few NA TRBV5-6 TGTGCCAGCAGCTTGCAGGGGAGGGGAGAGACCCAGTACTTC CASSLQGRGETQYF
TRBJ1-2 NA TRBD1 TRBV11-2 TGTGCCAGCAGCCAGCCGGGACAGGGTTATGGCTACACCTTC CASSQPGQGYGYTF
TRBJ2-5 NA NA TRBV29-1 TGCAGCGTTGTCAGACAAATCCAAGAGACCCAGTACTTC CSVVRQIQETQYF
TRBJ2-5 NA NA TRBV19 TGTGCCAGTAGTATGGGGGTGAGAGAGACCCAGTACTTC CASSMGVRETQYF
TRBJ2-1 NA NA TRBV6-5 TGTGCCAGCAGTAACCGACAGTGGCATGAGCAGTTCTTC CASSNRQWHEQFF
TRBJ2-1 NA NA TRBV30 TGTGCCTGGAGTGTATCCGGGGACAATGAGCAGTTCTTC CAWSVSGDNEQFF
TRBJ1-1 NA NA TRBV28 TGTGCCAGCAGTTTGTTGGGGAACACTGAAGCTTTCTTT CASSLLGNTEAFF
TRBJ2-2 NA NA TRBV9 TGTGCCAGCAGCATTTACACCGGGGAGCTGTTTTTT CASSIYTGELFF